A selection of T cell receptor beta chains follows, all from one sample in a study of cytomegalovirus exposure and HLA in healthy donors. The table came from immunoSEQ multiplex PCR; TCRdb's copy has only in-frame clones and leaves some out. The table has 100,000 to 150,000 clones, around 77% seen once. Sequenced: PBMCs. The origin of the receptors is a woman in her thirties or forties in good health and CMV-seropositive. The CDR3 runs from the conserved cysteine through the conserved F or W. The D gene is left open where the match is weak. The size field is filled for only some rows; it gives once, few, many or a size class.

>few|TRBV2|-|TRBJ2-7
TGTGCCAGCAGTGGGACAGAATATTACGAGCAGTACTTC
CASSGTEYYEQYF
>-|TRBV30|-|TRBJ2-7
TGTGCCTGGAGTGGAACAGGGTTCTACGAGCAGTACTTC
CAWSGTGFYEQYF
>-|TRBV6-1|-|TRBJ1-5
TGTGCCAGCAGTGAACGCGGGGTCTTCAATCAGCCCCAGCATTTT
CASSERGVFNQPQHF
>-|TRBV14|TRBD1|TRBJ1-1
TGTGCCAGCAGCCAAGATCTCGGACAGGTCAACACTGAAGCTTTCTTT
CASSQDLGQVNTEAFF
>few|TRBV5-1|-|TRBJ2-3
TGCGCCAGCAGCACCGGGACACTTAGCACAGATACGCAGTATTTT
CASSTGTLSTDTQYF
>few|TRBV5-4|-|TRBJ1-2
TGTGCCAGCAGCTCTGGCAGCGGAACTAACTATGGCTACACCTTC
CASSSGSGTNYGYTF
>-|TRBV27|TRBD2|TRBJ2-3
TGTGCCAGCAGTCTCTGGGGGGGGACAGATACGCAGTATTTT
CASSLWGGTDTQYF
>once|TRBV6-1|TRBD1|TRBJ1-5
TGTGCCAGCAGCCCCGACAGGGTTGGCAATCAGCCCCAGCATTTT
CASSPDRVGNQPQHF
>-|TRBV28|-|TRBJ2-3
TGTGCCAGTGGCAGGGTCTCTAGCACAGATACGCAGTATTTT
CASGRVSSTDTQYF
>-|TRBV29-1|-|TRBJ2-7
TGCAGCGTTGAAGAAAGCCGTAACCGGTACTTC
CSVEESRNRYF
>-|TRBV5-1|TRBD2|TRBJ2-1
TGCGCCAGCAGCTTGGTGGCGACTAGCGGGAGTTATGAGCAGTTCTTC
CASSLVATSGSYEQFF
>-|TRBV9|TRBD2|TRBJ2-7
TGTGCCAGCAGCTCCAGCCCCCTAGCGGGAGTAAGGGAGCAGTACTTC
CASSSSPLAGVREQYF
>-|TRBV29-1|TRBD2|TRBJ2-3
TGCAGCGTTGGGACTAGCGGGAGAATAGATACGCAGTATTTT
CSVGTSGRIDTQYF
>-|TRBV11-2|-|TRBJ2-2
TGTGCCAGCAGCTTACGGTCGCAGGGGAACACCGGGGAGCTGTTTTTT
CASSLRSQGNTGELFF
>once|TRBV28|TRBD1|TRBJ1-1
TGTGCCAGTATACGTGGGGACAGGGTCGCTGAAGCTTTCTTT
CASIRGDRVAEAFF
>-|TRBV5-6|-|TRBJ2-2
TGTGCCAGCAGACTGAATACGGACTGGAACACCGGGGAGCTGTTTTTT
CASRLNTDWNTGELFF
>-|TRBV28|TRBD1|TRBJ2-1
TGTGCCAGCATGGGGACAGGGGGATACAATGAGCAGTTCTTC
CASMGTGGYNEQFF
>-|TRBV27|-|TRBJ1-1
TGTGCCAGCAGTCCCTACATAGGGGACACTGAAGCTTTCTTT
CASSPYIGDTEAFF
>-|TRBV30|TRBD2|TRBJ2-3
TGTGCCTGGAGTCCTCGGACTAGCGGATGGGCAGATACGCAGTATTTT
CAWSPRTSGWADTQYF
>few|TRBV19|TRBD1|TRBJ2-3
TGTGCCAGTAGTTACTCAGGGGGTTCCACAGATACGCAGTATTTT
CASSYSGGSTDTQYF
>few|TRBV9|-|TRBJ1-2
TGTGCCAGCAGCCCTACAACAGATAACTATGGCTACACCTTC
CASSPTTDNYGYTF
>-|TRBV7-3|TRBD2|TRBJ2-1
TGTGCCAGCAGCCTCGGGACTAGCAAAAATGAGCAGCTCTTC
CASSLGTSKNEQLF
>-|TRBV2|TRBD1|TRBJ1-1
TGTGCCAGCAGCCTAGGGGGGAGACAGGGGAGGGCTGAAGCTTTCTTT
CASSLGGRQGRAEAFF
>-|TRBV27|-|TRBJ1-2
TGTGCCAGCAGTCCTTTCAGCGGTGGCTACACCTTC
CASSPFSGGYTF